These 17 T cell receptor beta chains were all obtained from the same sample, sequenced in a study of OX40 agonist ivuxolimab in advanced cancers. Generated by immunoSEQ multiplex PCR, the TCRdb table keeps only in-frame clones and is missing some. Among some 50,000 clones listed, roughly 88% were seen once. The sequencing here drew on CD4+ or CD8+ T cells sorted from blood, taken in a trial of the OX40 agonist ivuxolimab. The receptors derive from an adult with an advanced solid tumor such as melanoma, head and neck, liver or kidney cancer.

The chain couples TRBV18 to TRBJ2-7, with 7 bases aligning to TRBD1. Looked up from germline, CDR1 is KGHSH and CDR2 is LQKENI. The J segment lost 6 bases and the V segment lost 2 bases, leaving 7 bases of the junction unmatched. This CDR3 has 14 residues. The CDR3 DNA is TGTGCCAGCTCACCATTCGACAGGGAGCGCGAGCAGTACTTC. Translation: CASSPFDREREQYF.

With regard to this clone: The same CDR3 also results from other DNA sequences found in this sample. The chain couples TRBV9 to TRBJ2-7, with D possibly TRBD2 on 5 matching bases. Looked up from germline, CDR1 is SGDLS and CDR2 is YYNGEE. There are 14 residues in the CDR3. Trimming took off 0 bases at V and 0 bases at J, with 7 bases between the two ends. The CDR3 region has the DNA TGTGCCAGCAGCGTAGGGGGAGACTCCTACGAGCAGTACTTC. Its protein product is CASSVGGDSYEQYF.

V gene TRBV27 combines with J gene TRBJ2-7; D possibly matches TRBD1 or TRBD2 (5 bases each). The CDR3 consists of 14 residues. CDR1 is MNHEY, CDR2 SMNVEV, per germline (reference sequence). Trimming took off 5 bases at V and 8 bases at J, with 19 bases between the two ends. CDR3 in amino acids: CASSLTGSRTKQYF. CDR3 sequence (DNA): TGTGCCAGCAGTCTAACGGGGTCCCGGACAAAGCAGTACTTC.

In its sample, this clone was seen once. The sample has other DNA sequences that encode this CDR3 too. The chain links TRBV29-1 to TRBJ1-5; a weak D match, TRBD1 (6 bases). CDR1 and CDR2 (germline): SQVTM, ANQGSEA. The V and J ends lost 2 bases and 2 bases respectively, with 19 bases between them. The CDR3 spans 17 residues. CDR3 sequence (DNA): TGCAGCGTTGAAATTGGGGGGGCAGGGGAAGGCAATCAGCCCCAGCATTTT. Its translation: CSVEIGGAGEGNQPQHF.

V usage is TRBV6-1 and J usage is TRBJ2-4; D gene uncertain. The CDR3 loop spans 15 amino acids. Germline V lookup: CDR1 MNHNS, CDR2 SASEGT. V was trimmed by 2 bases and J by 0 bases, leaving 8 bases between them. CDR3 sequence: CASSEQLIAKNIQYF. The DNA of the CDR3 is TGTGCCAGCAGTGAACAATTGATAGCCAAAAACATTCAGTACTTC.

This clone was recorded only once. This sequence joins TRBV2 and TRBJ2-7, with TRBD1 as a possible D gene (6 bases). The CDR3 contains 14 residues. CDR1 and CDR2 from the germline V gene are SNHLY and FYNNEI. Trimming removed 4 bases at V and 3 bases at J, with 13 bases between. The CDR3 sequence: CASSGTTGHYEQYF. The DNA for the CDR3 is TGTGCCAGCAGTGGGACGACAGGACACTACGAGCAGTACTTC.

This rearrangement joins TRBV6-5 to TRBJ1-5, with D unclear. Germline CDR1 and CDR2: MNHEY and SVGAGI. The CDR3 runs 15 residues. Trimming left V 0 bases short and J 5 bases short, with 11 bases between. The CDR3 sequence is CASSYSIWGDQPQHF. The CDR3 region has the DNA TGTGCCAGCAGTTACTCGATTTGGGGAGATCAGCCCCAGCATTTT.

The rearrangement links TRBV9 to TRBJ1-1, with D unclear. CDR1 and CDR2 from the germline V gene are SGDLS and YYNGEE. The CDR3 runs to 14 residues. The V end was cut by 1 base, the J end by 1 base, with 8 bases between. The CDR3: CASSVRAENTEAFF. In nucleotides, the CDR3 is TGTGCCAGCAGCGTAAGAGCTGAGAACACTGAAGCTTTCTTT. Using reference TRBV9 and TRBJ1-1 for the parts outside the CDR3, the full variable domain is DSGVTQTPKHLITATGQRVTLRCSPRSGDLSVYWYQQSLDQGLQFLIQYYNGEERAKGNILERFSAQQFPDLHSELNLSSLELGDSALYFCASSVRAENTEAFFGQGTRLTVV.

Only a few counts were recorded for this clone. The rearrangement uses TRBV9 and TRBJ1-3, with unresolved D. Germline loops: CDR1 SGDLS, CDR2 YYNGEE. With 3 bases removed from V and 1 base from J, the gap between germline ends came to 20 bases. This CDR3 is built from 18 residues. CDR3 sequence reads: CASSEGMSQFASGNTIYF. CDR3 nucleotides: TGTGCCAGCAGCGAAGGGATGTCACAGTTCGCATCTGGAAACACCATATATTTT.

The chain recombines TRBV9 with TRBJ1-4, with D hard to call. The germline V gene has CDR1 SGDLS and CDR2 YYNGEE. The CDR3 has 14 amino acids. V lost 2 bases and J 6 bases, leaving 11 bases between the germline ends. CDR3 sequence reads: CASSVGNLDEKLFF. CDR3 nucleotide sequence: TGTGCCAGCAGCGTTGGGAATCTGGATGAAAAACTGTTTTTT.

This clone was seen a single time. The V call is TRBV7-2, the J call TRBJ1-6; D not certain. Germline V gene data show CDR1 as SGHTA and CDR2 as FQGNSA. This CDR3 is built from 14 residues. V was shortened by 5 bases and J by 9 bases, with 14 bases between the two germline ends. CDR3 residues: CASSPNGPLSPLHF. The CDR3 nucleotides are TGTGCCAGCAGCCCCAATGGTCCGCTTTCACCCCTCCACTTT.

The chain employs TRBV7-6 and TRBJ1-4; D is uncertain. V was trimmed by 1 base and J by 0 bases, leaving 6 bases between them. The CDR3 sequence is 15 residues long. Germline V gives CDR1 SGHVS, CDR2 FNYEAQ. The CDR3 coding sequence is TGTGCCAGCAGCTTAGAGCCAGCAACTAATGAAAAACTGTTTTTT. Translated, it gives CASSLEPATNEKLFF.

The rearrangement links TRBV11-3 to TRBJ1-1, with D possibly matching TRBD1 (5 bases). CDR1 SGHNT and CDR2 YENEEA come from the germline V gene. V was pared by 1 base and J by 9 bases, with 12 bases between. This CDR3 spans 13 amino acids. The CDR3 protein is CASSLAGTDKAFF. CDR3 coding DNA: TGTGCCAGCAGCTTAGCGGGGACGGATAAAGCTTTCTTT.

Only one count was recorded for this clone. This chain connects TRBV7-2 to TRBJ2-7; 12 positions match TRBD2. The CDR3 consists of 15 residues. Losses at the gene ends were 4 bases for V and 2 bases for J; bases not matched to a gene: 3. CDR1 is SGHTA and CDR2 is FQGNSA in the germline V gene. The CDR3 region is CASSSSSGGAYEQYF. The CDR3 bases are TGTGCCAGCAGCTCTTCTAGCGGGGGGGCCTACGAGCAGTACTTC. The full variable domain, with the rest looked up from reference TRBV7-2 and TRBJ2-7, is GAGVSQSPSNKVTEKGKDVELRCDPISGHTALYWYRQSLGQGLEFLIYFQGNSAPDKSGLPSDRFSAERTGGSVSTLTIQRTQQEDSAVYLCASSSSSGGAYEQYFGPGTRLTVT.

The rearrangement uses TRBV10-2 and TRBJ1-1; D might be TRBD1 (5 bases). In germline, CDR1 is WSHSY, CDR2 SAAADI. The V end lost 2 bases, the J end lost 4 bases, and 11 bases lay between the germline ends. The CDR3 has 14 amino acids. CDR3 region: CASSEGLGPTEAFF. In nucleotides, the CDR3 is TGCGCCAGCAGTGAGGGACTGGGGCCCACTGAAGCTTTCTTT.

The chain is built from TRBV7-2 and TRBJ2-2; a weak D match, TRBD1 (5 bases). Trimming pared 5 bases from V and 2 bases from J, leaving 15 bases between. This CDR3 is 16 amino acids long. CDR1 is SGHTA and CDR2 is FQGNSA in the germline V gene. The CDR3 DNA reads TGTGCCAGCAGCACAGATTGGACAAGAAACACCGGGGAGCTGTTTTTT. Protein sequence: CASSTDWTRNTGELFF.

This chain connects TRBV10-1 to TRBJ2-1; D gene unclear. The CDR3 runs 13 residues. Trimming cost V 4 bases and J 9 bases, with 13 bases left between them. Germline loops: CDR1 WNHNN, CDR2 SYGVQD (reference sequence). The CDR3 nucleotides read TGCGCCAGCAGTGGGGCCCTTGGGCGTGAGCAGTTCTTC. Its translation: CASSGALGREQFF.